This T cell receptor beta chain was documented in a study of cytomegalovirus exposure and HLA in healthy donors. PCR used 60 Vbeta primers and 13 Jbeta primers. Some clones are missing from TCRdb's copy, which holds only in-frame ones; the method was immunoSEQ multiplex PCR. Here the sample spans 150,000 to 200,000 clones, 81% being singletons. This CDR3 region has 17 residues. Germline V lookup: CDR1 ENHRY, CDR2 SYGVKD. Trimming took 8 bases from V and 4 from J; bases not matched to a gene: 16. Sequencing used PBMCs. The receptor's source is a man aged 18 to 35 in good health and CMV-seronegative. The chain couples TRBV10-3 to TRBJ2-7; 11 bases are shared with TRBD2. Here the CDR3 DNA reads TGTGCCATCCAAAAAGGGGGAACTAGCGGGAGTACTTACGAGCAGTACTTC. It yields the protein CAIQKGGTSGSTYEQYF.